Following are 23 T cell receptor beta chains from one sample sequenced in a study of OX40 agonist ivuxolimab in advanced cancers. Assay: immunoSEQ multiplex PCR; the TCRdb copy retains only in-frame clones and omits some. The data hold roughly 86,000 clones, with 75% to 95% observed a single time. The input for sequencing was CD4+ or CD8+ T cells sorted from blood, taken in a trial of the OX40 agonist ivuxolimab. Receptors originate from an adult with an advanced solid tumor such as melanoma, head and neck, liver or kidney cancer.

This clone was detected only a few times. The chain is built from TRBV5-1 and TRBJ2-3; a weak D match, TRBD1 (5 bases). V was cut by 3 bases and J by 0 bases, with 14 bases left in between. The germline gives CDR1 SGHRS, CDR2 YFSETQ. This CDR3 has 16 residues. The CDR3 nucleotides are TGCGCCAGCAGCTATGGACAAGAACCTAGCACAGATACGCAGTATTTT. It specifies CASSYGQEPSTDTQYF.

CDR3 DNA sequence: TGTGCCAGCAGTCCGGGGGCGGGAGGGCCGAACACCGGGGAGCTGTTTTTT. Protein product: CASSPGAGGPNTGELFF. The chain is built from TRBV28 and TRBJ2-2, with 9 nucleotides matching TRBD2. Germline V gene sequence: CDR1 MDHEN, CDR2 SYDVKM. V shed 5 bases and J 0 bases; nucleotides not matched to a gene: 7. The CDR3 is 17 amino acids.

The V gene is TRBV28, the J gene TRBJ2-6, with D tentatively TRBD1 (5 bases). The V gene lost 6 bases and the J gene lost 0 bases, with 9 bases spanning the gap. The length of the CDR3 is 15 residues. Germline V gives CDR1 MDHEN, CDR2 SYDVKM. The CDR3 sequence is CASRQVPSGANVLTF. As DNA, the CDR3 is TGTGCCAGCAGACAGGTACCCTCTGGGGCCAACGTCCTGACTTTC.

The chain combines TRBV19 with TRBJ2-5; D not resolved. Germline assignment: CDR1 LNHDA and CDR2 SQIVND (reference sequence). Trimming pared 3 bases from V and 1 base from J, leaving 6 bases between. The CDR3 is made up of 13 amino acids. CDR3 region: CASSMTTQETQYF. The CDR3 DNA is TGTGCCAGTAGTATGACCACCCAAGAGACCCAGTACTTC. Full variable domain (missing parts from reference TRBV19 and TRBJ2-5): DGGITQSPKYLFRKEGQNVTLSCEQNLNHDAMYWYRQDPGQGLRLIYYSQIVNDFQKGDIAEGYSVSREKKESFPLTVTSAQKNPTAFYLCASSMTTQETQYFGPGTRLLVL.

This clone was counted between two and nine times. The genes are TRBV7-8 and TRBJ2-6; no firm D call. Per the germline V gene, CDR1 is SGHVS and CDR2 is FQNEAQ. V lost 8 bases and J 4 bases, leaving 18 bases between the germline ends. The CDR3 has 16 amino acids. The CDR3 is CASRRTGLWGANVLTF. The CDR3 DNA follows: TGTGCCAGCCGCAGGACGGGCCTTTGGGGGGCCAACGTCCTGACTTTC.

The CDR3 here is CASSVGSWGFSSEQFF. CDR3 sequence (DNA): TGTGCCAGCAGCGTAGGCAGCTGGGGGTTCTCATCCGAGCAGTTCTTC. The chain joins TRBV9 to TRBJ2-1; the D gene could be TRBD1 or TRBD2 (5 bases each). The CDR3 is 16 amino acids. Trimming stripped 0 bases from V and 10 bases from J, with 20 bases between. Germline-derived CDR1 and CDR2 are SGDLS and YYNGEE.

This clone has just a few counts. The chain is built from TRBV19 and TRBJ2-7; 9 bases map to TRBD1. V lost 3 bases to trimming and J lost 7 bases; unmatched junction nucleotides: 7. The germline CDR1 and CDR2 sequences are LNHDA and SQIVND (reference sequence). This CDR3 has 14 amino acids. The CDR3 loop is CASSIGQGPWEQYF. CDR3 DNA: TGTGCCAGTAGTATTGGACAGGGGCCTTGGGAGCAGTACTTC.

In DNA form, the CDR3 reads TGTGCCAGCAGCGTTGTTTACCTCCTGAGGGGTGGTAATGAAAAACTGTTTTTT. It yields the protein CASSVVYLLRGGNEKLFF. The chain carries TRBV5-8 and TRBJ1-4, with D perhaps TRBD1 (5 bases). The CDR3 is made up of 18 amino acids. The V gene lost 4 bases and the J gene lost 4 bases, with 23 bases spanning the gap. Germline CDR1 SGHTS, CDR2 YDEGEE.

This clone occurred once. V is TRBV5-1 and J is TRBJ1-1; D remains unclear. The V gene lost 4 bases and the J gene lost 10 bases, with 17 bases spanning the gap. The CDR3 runs to 13 residues. CDR1 and CDR2 from the germline V gene are SGHRS and YFSETQ. DNA of the CDR3: TGCGCCAGCAGCCCCCATGGGAATCTGGGAGCTTTCTTT. Amino acids: CASSPHGNLGAFF.

The J gene is TRBJ1-1, the V gene TRBV10-1; D remains ambiguous. Germline V gene data show CDR1 as WNHNN and CDR2 as SYGVQD (reference sequence). Trimming removed 6 bases at V and 0 bases at J, with 17 bases between. The CDR3 totals 16 residues. For the CDR3, the DNA is TGCGCCAGCAGGACGGCCGGGGAAGCCTTGAACACTGAAGCTTTCTTT. Encoded protein: CASRTAGEALNTEAFF.

The V and J genes are TRBV6-1 and TRBJ1-5; 7 nucleotides align to TRBD1. The CDR3 runs to 14 residues. J gave up 0 bases and V 6 bases, and 2 bases lay outside the gene matches. The V gene's germline CDR1 is MNHNS and CDR2 SASEGT. The CDR3 sequence is CASRTGYSNQPQHF. For the CDR3, the DNA is TGTGCCAGCAGGACAGGGTATAGCAATCAGCCCCAGCATTTT.

The J gene is TRBJ2-5, the V gene TRBV19; no reliable D call. This CDR3 region has 14 residues. Trimming took 1 base from V and 5 from J, leaving 11 bases between them. Germline V CDR1 and CDR2: LNHDA, SQIVND (reference sequence). This CDR3 is CASSIGTAGETQYF. CDR3 DNA sequence: TGTGCCAGTAGTATAGGAACGGCTGGGGAGACCCAGTACTTC.

This chain links TRBV19 with TRBJ1-5; weak D call: TRBD1 (6 bases). The CDR3 sequence is 16 residues long. V lost 7 bases, J lost 4 bases, and 20 bases lay in between. Germline V gene data show CDR1 as LNHDA and CDR2 as SQIVND (reference sequence). This CDR3 is CASTRSGGRTNQPQHF. The CDR3, as DNA: TGTGCCAGTACGCGATCGGGGGGCCGAACAAATCAGCCCCAGCATTTT.

V gene TRBV5-1 combines with J gene TRBJ1-1; tentatively, D is TRBD1 (6 bases). V lost 4 bases, J lost 4 bases, and 17 bases lay in between. The CDR3 has 15 residues. From germline, CDR1 is SGHRS and CDR2 YFSETQ. CDR3 sequence reads: CASSPGGRDPTEAFF. The CDR3 DNA reads TGCGCCAGCAGCCCCGGGGGCAGGGATCCCACTGAAGCTTTCTTT.

The chain recombines TRBV19 with TRBJ2-3; TRBD2 aligns across 8 bases. This CDR3 is 14 amino acids long. With V trimmed by 5 bases and J by 4 bases, 5 bases remained unmatched. CDR1 and CDR2 from the germline V gene are LNHDA and SQIVND (reference sequence). CDR3 loop: CASSLSGNSDTQYF. The CDR3 DNA reads TGTGCCAGTAGTCTTAGCGGGAACTCAGATACGCAGTATTTT.

The rearrangement uses TRBV5-1 and TRBJ1-2; 7 bases are a match to TRBD1. Per the germline V gene, CDR1 is SGHRS and CDR2 is YFSETQ. The CDR3 runs 13 residues. The J segment lost 8 bases and the V segment lost 3 bases, leaving 7 bases of the junction unmatched. The CDR3 here is CASSSTGDGGYTF. Here the CDR3 DNA reads TGCGCCAGCAGCTCCACAGGGGATGGGGGCTACACCTTC.

V and J are TRBV28 and TRBJ1-3; D call uncertain. V was pared by 2 bases and J by 1 base, with 9 bases between. The CDR3 loop spans 15 amino acids. Germline lookup yields CDR1 MDHEN and CDR2 SYDVKM. CDR3 protein: CASSLEWGSGNTIYF. The CDR3 DNA follows: TGTGCCAGCAGTTTAGAGTGGGGATCTGGAAACACCATATATTTT.

The V gene is TRBV19, the J gene TRBJ1-5; possible D gene TRBD1, 5 bases. There are 15 residues in the CDR3. The germline CDR1 and CDR2 sequences are LNHDA and SQIVND (reference sequence). The germline V and J ends were trimmed by 2 bases and 4 bases, with 12 bases remaining between them. CDR3: CASSILQGGNQPQHF. The CDR3 bases are TGTGCCAGTAGTATACTCCAGGGAGGGAATCAGCCCCAGCATTTT.

The chain combines TRBV4-1 with TRBJ2-1; the match to TRBD2 covers 9 bases. The CDR3 length is 16 residues. Germline loops: CDR1 MGHRA, CDR2 YSYEKL. The V segment lost 0 bases and the J segment 7 bases; nucleotides outside the gene matches: 7. The CDR3, as DNA: TGCGCCAGCAGCCAAGATTGGGCGGGGGGGCAAAATGAGCAGTTCTTC. Protein: CASSQDWAGGQNEQFF.

The chain has TRBV6-4 and TRBJ1-1, with D possibly TRBD1 on 6 matching bases. Trimming removed 2 bases at V and 1 base at J, with 8 bases between. The CDR3 spans 14 residues. Germline loops: CDR1 MRHNA, CDR2 SNTAGT. CDR3 sequence (DNA): TGTGCCAGCAGTGACCCGACAGGGAACACTGAAGCTTTCTTT. This codes for CASSDPTGNTEAFF.

The chain couples TRBV19 to TRBJ2-7; TRBD1 matches 8 bases. Trimming at V came to 7 bases and at J to 1 base, leaving 6 bases not matched to a gene. Per the germline V gene, CDR1 is LNHDA and CDR2 is SQIVND (reference sequence). The CDR3 spans 14 residues. The CDR3 nucleotides read TGTGCCAGTATCCGGACAGGGACTTCCTACGAGCAGTACTTC. The encoded protein is CASIRTGTSYEQYF.

The rearrangement links TRBV2 to TRBJ1-2; D call uncertain. The CDR3 covers 15 residues. Trimming pared 1 base from V and 8 bases from J, leaving 17 bases between. Germline CDR1 SNHLY, CDR2 FYNNEI. CDR3 DNA: TGTGCCAGCAGTGAAGACGGGAGAGCCTCGGTCGGCTACACCTTC. Protein sequence: CASSEDGRASVGYTF. Combining the CDR3 with reference TRBV2 and TRBJ1-2 gives the whole variable domain EPEVTQTPSHQVTQMGQEVILRCVPISNHLYFYWYRQILGQKVEFLVSFYNNEISEKSEIFDDQFSVERPDGSNFTLKIRSTKLEDSAMYFCASSEDGRASVGYTFGSGTRLTVV.

The chain joins TRBV5-1 to TRBJ2-2; 7 bases map to TRBD1. V lost 4 bases to trimming and J lost 5 bases; unmatched junction nucleotides: 5. This CDR3 has 14 residues. In germline, CDR1 is SGHRS, CDR2 YFSETQ. In nucleotides, the CDR3 is TGCGCCAGCAGCCACCTGACAGGGACCGGGGAGCTGTTTTTT. It is translated as CASSHLTGTGELFF.